The 19 T cell receptor beta chains given below trace back to one sample, sequenced in a study of T cell clonality in common variable immunodeficiency. Generated by immunoSEQ multiplex PCR, the TCRdb table keeps only in-frame clones and is missing some. The data list tens of thousands of clones, none observed once; approximately 2.7% falls to the top ten. Sequenced input: peripheral blood mononuclear cells. The receptors derive from a person aged 18 to 70 in good health.

This clone has ten or more counts. The read terminates 3 residues before the CDR3 end, so the remaining end is supplied by the germline J gene. The chain combines TRBV10-1 with TRBJ2-5, with 9 positions matching TRBD1. CDR1 WNHNN and CDR2 SYGVQD come from the germline V gene (reference sequence). The CDR3 loop spans 16 amino acids. This CDR3 reads CAQSHEGDRVGETQYF. The part of the CDR3 DNA that was read is TGCGCTCAGTCCCACGAAGGGGACAGGGTCGGAGAGACC.

Many counts were recorded for this clone. With the read ending 3 residues before the CDR3 end, the germline J gene is used to fill in that end. V gene TRBV5-4 combines with J gene TRBJ2-5; D is uncertain. The CDR3 is 16 residues long. The germline CDR1 and CDR2 sequences are SGHNT and YYREEE (reference sequence). Trimming shortened V by 6 bases and J by 3 bases, and 21 bases separated the two germline ends. The chain's CDR3 is CASTATHTTREETQYF. CDR3 DNA, as far as it was read: TGTGCCAGCACCGCCACTCATACGACACGAGAAGAGACC.

The table lists this clone with many counts. The read terminates 3 residues ahead of where the CDR3 ends, so the germline J gene completes it. V gene TRBV2 combines with J gene TRBJ1-5; D uncertain. The germline CDR1 and CDR2 sequences are SNHLY and FYNNEI. V lost 4 bases and J 0 bases, leaving 10 bases between the germline ends. The CDR3 has 15 amino acids. This CDR3 reads CASSGRGRSNQPQHF. The sequenced CDR3 bases are TGTGCCAGCAGTGGGCGAGGGCGTAGCAATCAGCCC.

This clone showed up just a few times. The CDR3 extends 3 residues past the end of the read, so its final part is completed from the germline J gene. The rearrangement links TRBV2 to TRBJ2-5; possibly TRBD2 for D (7 bases). CDR3 length equals 17 residues. The germline V gene has CDR1 SNHLY and CDR2 FYNNEI. V lost 6 bases, J lost 1 base, and 21 bases lay in between. CDR3 in amino acids: CASSQGGGSALQETQYF. The covered CDR3 bases are TGTGCCAGCAGCCAAGGGGGGGGTTCCGCTCTCCAAGAGACC.

This clone has only a few counts. The CDR3 region is CASSSRTSGETQYF. The covered CDR3 bases are TGTGCCAGCAGCTCCCGGACTAGCGGAGAGACC. The V and J genes are TRBV11-3 and TRBJ2-5, with 10 nucleotides matching TRBD2. The CDR3 extends 3 residues past the end of the read, so its final part is completed from the germline J gene. Losses at the gene ends were 4 bases for V and 4 bases for J; bases not matched to a gene: 3. Germline-derived CDR1 and CDR2 are SGHNT and YENEEA. CDR3 length: 14 amino acids.

This clone showed up many times. This chain's CDR3 is CASSLGQGNYEQYF. The sequenced CDR3 bases are TGTGCCAGCAGCTTGGGACAGGGAAACTACGAG. The chain joins TRBV5-6 to TRBJ2-7; TRBD1 matches 7 bases. The CDR3 end lies 3 residues beyond the end of the read and is filled in from the germline J gene. The germline V gene encodes CDR1 SGHDT and CDR2 YYEEEE. Trimming took 0 bases from V and 3 from J; bases not matched to a gene: 3. CDR3 length equals 14 residues.

At least ten counts were recorded for this clone. The missing CDR3 end, 3 residues past where the read stops, is filled in from the germline J gene. The chain uses TRBV19 and TRBJ2-2, with a possible D match to TRBD1 (5 bases). V lost 4 bases to trimming and J lost 3 bases, with 9 bases between them. The germline V gene has CDR1 LNHDA and CDR2 SQIVND (reference sequence). The CDR3 runs to 14 residues. This CDR3 reads CASSNQGYTGELFF. CDR3 DNA (partial): TGTGCCAGTAGTAACCAGGGATACACCGGGGAG. The full variable domain, its missing parts supplied by reference TRBV19 and TRBJ2-2, is DGGITQSPKYLFRKEGQNVTLSCEQNLNHDAMYWYRQDPGQGLRLIYYSQIVNDFQKGDIAEGYSVSREKKESFPLTVTSAQKNPTAFYLCASSNQGYTGELFFGEGSRLTVL.

Points on this clone: The observed sequence ends 3 residues before the CDR3 terminus, with the missing tail filled in from the germline J gene. This rearrangement joins TRBV2 to TRBJ2-7; D may be TRBD1 (5 bases). Germline-derived CDR1 and CDR2 are SNHLY and FYNNEI. CDR3 length: 11 residues. Trimming removed 9 bases from V and 4 bases from J, with 10 bases in between. CDR3 DNA, as far as it was read: TGTGCCAGAGGGGTAGGGTACGAG. It translates to CARGVGYE. The entire CDR3 protein is CARGVGYEQYF. Full variable domain (rest looked up from reference TRBV2 and TRBJ2-7): EPEVTQTPSHQVTQMGQEVILRCVPISNHLYFYWYRQILGQKVEFLVSFYNNEISEKSEIFDDQFSVERPDGSNFTLKIRSTKLEDSAMYFCARGVGYEQYFGPGTRLTVT.

The table lists this clone with many counts. The read comes to an end 3 residues before the CDR3 does, leaving the germline J gene to fill in the end. This chain links TRBV7-3 with TRBJ2-3; D may be TRBD1 (5 bases). Per the germline V gene, CDR1 is SGHTA and CDR2 is FQGTGA. The V end lost 5 bases, the J end lost 4 bases, and 13 bases lay between the germline ends. There are 14 residues in the CDR3. The CDR3 DNA, read in part, is TGTGCCAGCAGCCTCTCAGGGTTCCCAGATACG. Amino acid sequence: CASSLSGFPDT. The full CDR3 sequence reads CASSLSGFPDTQYF.

This clone was detected many times. The observed sequence ends 3 residues before the CDR3 terminus, with the missing tail filled in from the germline J gene. The genes are TRBV5-1 and TRBJ1-4, with TRBD1 as a possible D gene (6 bases). With 4 bases removed from V and 3 bases from J, the gap between germline ends came to 10 bases. The CDR3 contains 14 residues. Germline CDR1 and CDR2: SGHRS and YFSETQ. This chain's CDR3 is CASSKQGSNEKLFF. The sequenced CDR3 bases are TGCGCCAGCAGCAAACAGGGATCTAATGAAAAA.

This clone has a count of ten or more. With the read ending 3 residues before the CDR3 end, the germline J gene is used to fill in that end. The rearrangement links TRBV6-1 to TRBJ2-1; 10 positions agree with TRBD2. This CDR3 has 17 residues. Germline V lookup: CDR1 MNHNS, CDR2 SASEGT. J gave up 4 bases and V 2 bases, and 8 bases lay outside the gene matches. The sequenced part of the CDR3 DNA is TGTGCCAGCAGTGAACCCGGACTAGCGGACTTATACAATGAG. Translated, it gives CASSEPGLADLYNE. The full CDR3 reads CASSEPGLADLYNEQFF.

The sample holds many counts of this clone. The CDR3 extends 3 residues past the end of the read, so its final part is completed from the germline J gene. The genes are TRBV20-1 and TRBJ2-7, with 8 bases that match TRBD1. The CDR3 loop spans 17 amino acids. V lost 1 base, J lost 3 bases, and 14 bases stayed unmatched. In germline, CDR1 is DFQATT, CDR2 SNEGSKA (reference sequence). This CDR3 reads CSARVTGVPSLGYEQYF. CDR3 DNA (partial): TGCAGTGCTAGAGTGACAGGGGTACCCTCCTTGGGCTACGAG.

The table lists this clone with a few counts. The observed sequence ends 3 residues before the CDR3 terminus, with the missing tail filled in from the germline J gene. This chain uses TRBV7-9 with TRBJ1-4, with D possibly TRBD1 on 5 matching bases. This CDR3 has 15 residues. Germline V gene data show CDR1 as SEHNR and CDR2 as FQNEAQ (reference sequence). CDR3 loop: CASSPGPSGANVLFF. The CDR3 DNA, read in part, is TGTGCCAGCAGCCCCGGCCCCTCTGGGGCCAACGTA.

This clone has a count of ten or more. The CDR3 extends 3 residues past the end of the read, so its final part is completed from the germline J gene. The gene calls are TRBV11-2 and TRBJ1-1, with unresolved D. The ends were cut back, 3 bases at V and 6 bases at J, with 11 bases in the middle. Germline V CDR1 and CDR2: SGHAT, FQNNGV. CDR3 length: 13 residues. The CDR3 bases that were read are TGTGCCAGCAGCTTGAGCCCGTCCGCTGAA. Its protein product is CASSLSPSAE. Given in full, the CDR3 is CASSLSPSAEAFF.

As concerns this clone: The read terminates 3 residues ahead of where the CDR3 ends, so the germline J gene completes it. The gene calls are TRBV19 and TRBJ2-1, with TRBD2 as a possible D gene (5 bases). The germline V gene encodes CDR1 LNHDA and CDR2 SQIVND (reference sequence). The V end was cut by 6 bases, the J end by 0 bases, with 12 bases between. CDR3 length: 15 residues. The covered CDR3 bases are TGTGCCAGTAGCAGCACTAGTGGCTCCTACAATGAG. It encodes CASSSTSGSYNE. The whole CDR3 protein is CASSSTSGSYNEQFF.

This clone has a count of ten or more. The DNA ends 3 residues before the CDR3 does, and the rest of the CDR3 is filled in from the germline J gene. The chain uses TRBV19 and TRBJ1-6; no clear D gene. The germline V and J ends were trimmed by 5 bases and 8 bases, with 22 bases remaining between them. CDR1 LNHDA and CDR2 SQIVND come from the germline V gene (reference sequence). This CDR3 comprises 17 residues. The CDR3 loop is CASSGRRKTPLHSPLHF. CDR3 DNA, as far as it was read: TGTGCCAGTAGTGGGCGACGGAAGACCCCCCTGCATTCACCC.

In its sample, this clone was seen many times. The CDR3 end is not reached by the read, which stops 3 residues before it; the germline J gene fills it in. The chain carries TRBV10-1 and TRBJ2-1; 9 bases are a match to TRBD2. The CDR3 is 16 residues long. The V gene's germline CDR1 is WNHNN and CDR2 SYGVQD (reference sequence). J gave up 1 base and V 1 base, and 2 bases lay outside the gene matches. The CDR3 DNA, read in part, is TGCGCCAGCAGTGAGTTGGCGGGAGGGTCCTACAATGAG. This translates into CASSELAGGSYNE. The entire CDR3 is CASSELAGGSYNEQFF.

This clone has at least ten counts. The read is 3 residues too short to cover the CDR3 end, so that end is filled in from the germline J gene. The chain couples TRBV5-1 to TRBJ2-7; a possible D gene is TRBD1 (5 bases). CDR1 and CDR2 from the germline V gene are SGHRS and YFSETQ. CDR3 length: 14 residues. V dropped 2 bases and J dropped 1 base, with 10 bases sitting between them. The chain's CDR3 is CASSLGATSYEQYF. The sequenced CDR3 bases are TGCGCCAGCAGCTTAGGGGCAACTTCCTACGAG. Using reference TRBV5-1 and TRBJ2-7 for the parts outside the CDR3, the full variable domain is KAGVTQTPRYLIKTRGQQVTLSCSPISGHRSVSWYQQTPGQGLQFLFEYFSETQRNKGNFPGRFSGRQFSNSRSEMNVSTLELGDSALYLCASSLGATSYEQYFGPGTRLTVT.

This clone occurred many times. The read stops 3 residues short of the end of the CDR3; the missing end is completed from the germline J gene. The chain has TRBV5-1 and TRBJ2-2, with TRBD1 matching 10 bases. The CDR3 runs 15 residues. J was trimmed by 7 bases and V by 3 bases; bases with no gene match: 6. Germline lookup yields CDR1 SGHRS and CDR2 YFSETQ. The part of the CDR3 DNA that was read is TGCGCCAGCAGCTCGGGACAGGGGCTTATCGGGGAG. It codes for CASSSGQGLIGE. The whole CDR3 sequence reads CASSSGQGLIGELFF.